This TCR beta chain was identified during a study of PD-L1 blockade in urothelial cancer. About the study: Men with urothelial cancer arising in the bladder made up twenty-five of 29 patients. Researchers looked at the blood 3 weeks (second dose) and 6 weeks after treatment began.

Germline V gene data show CDR1 as WNHNN and CDR2 as SYGVQD (reference sequence). The CDR3 runs 15 residues. Trimming stripped 3 bases from V and 9 bases from J, with 18 bases between. This clone has just a few counts. Spiked synthetic TCR analogs estimated absolute template abundance per PCR. The repertoire was sequenced with immunoSEQ multiplex PCR; TCRdb's copy has only in-frame clones and lacks some. The table lists roughly 91,000 clones, under 90% of them singletons, with approximately 15% in the top ten. Time point in this sample: pretreatment peripheral blood. Urothelial carcinoma, locally advanced or metastatic, affected the patients.

The chain couples TRBV10-1 to TRBJ2-4; tentative D call: TRBD2 (5 bases). The TCR originated in a man aged 60-69 years with urothelial cancer. The sample was PBMCs, taken around atezolizumab (anti-PD-L1) treatment. The CDR3 region has the DNA TGCGCCAGCAGTGAAGGTTCCGGGCGTGGAGGCATTCAGTACTTC. Translated, it gives CASSEGSGRGGIQYF.